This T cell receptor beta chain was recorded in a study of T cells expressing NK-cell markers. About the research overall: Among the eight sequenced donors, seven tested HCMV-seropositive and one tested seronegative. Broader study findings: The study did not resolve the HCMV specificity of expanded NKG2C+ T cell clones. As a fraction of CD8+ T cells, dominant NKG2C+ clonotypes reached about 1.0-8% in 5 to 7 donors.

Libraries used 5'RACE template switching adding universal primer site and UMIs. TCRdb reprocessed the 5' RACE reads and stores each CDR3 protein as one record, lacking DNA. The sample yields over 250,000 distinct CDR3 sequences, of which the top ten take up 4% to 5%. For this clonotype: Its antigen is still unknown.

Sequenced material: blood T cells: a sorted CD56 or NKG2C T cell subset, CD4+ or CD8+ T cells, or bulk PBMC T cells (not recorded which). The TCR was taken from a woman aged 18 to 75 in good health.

CDR3 sequence: CASSWDGGKGTDTQYF. This sequence joins TRBV7-2 and TRBJ2-3; TCRdb names TRBD1, which stays unverified in the absence of DNA. The CDR3 consists of 16 residues. CDR1 is SGHTA, CDR2 FQGNSA, per germline.